The T cell receptor (beta chain) under discussion was sequenced for a study of CXCR3-negative and CXCR3-positive naive CD8 T cells. The method, 5' RACE with UMI labels, was used to prepare the TRB cDNA libraries. Using the 5' RACE reads, TCRdb records one entry per CDR3 protein without DNA. Recorded here are tens of thousands of distinct CDR3 sequences; the top ten clones represent around a quarter. The CDR3 is 15 residues long. The germline gives CDR1 LGHNA, CDR2 YSLEER. This chain connects TRBV4-3 to TRBJ1-1. The sequenced sample was memory CD8+ T cells from blood. This clonotype originated in a human donor in good health. Some clones in this sample may be carry-over from other donors' samples. This CDR3 reads CASSPLRGGTHEAFF.